This T cell receptor beta chain was observed in a study of Ad26.COV2.S vaccination and SARS-CoV-2 variants. This table comes from immunoSEQ multiplex PCR, and its TCRdb copy is limited to in-frame clones, with some not included. The data hold 350,000 to 400,000 clones, with 75% to 90% observed a single time. The CDR3 totals 11 residues. In germline, CDR1 is MNHEY, CDR2 SMNVEV (reference sequence). V was cut by 6 bases and J by 3 bases, with 6 bases left in between. Noted treatment: 15 to 20 received Ad26.COV2.S at low or high dose, single or two shots; about 5 received placebo; per-sample allocation not given. Specimen acquisition occurred on day 63 following the initial vaccine or placebo injection. As for this clone: The antigen remains undetermined. Other DNA sequences of this sample code for an identical CDR3.

Whole-study findings and limits: Quantification of TCR breadth and depth may have yielded underestimates of total T cell responses.

Here the sequenced sample was peripheral blood, taken in a trial of Ad26.COV2.S vaccine versus placebo. The chain is built from TRBV27 and TRBJ2-7; D is uncertain. The TCR originated in a person between 18 and 65 years old who received the Ad26.COV2.S COVID-19 vaccine or a placebo. The CDR3 region is CASSSNYEQYF. CDR3 bases: TGTGCCAGCAGCTCAAACTACGAGCAGTACTTC.